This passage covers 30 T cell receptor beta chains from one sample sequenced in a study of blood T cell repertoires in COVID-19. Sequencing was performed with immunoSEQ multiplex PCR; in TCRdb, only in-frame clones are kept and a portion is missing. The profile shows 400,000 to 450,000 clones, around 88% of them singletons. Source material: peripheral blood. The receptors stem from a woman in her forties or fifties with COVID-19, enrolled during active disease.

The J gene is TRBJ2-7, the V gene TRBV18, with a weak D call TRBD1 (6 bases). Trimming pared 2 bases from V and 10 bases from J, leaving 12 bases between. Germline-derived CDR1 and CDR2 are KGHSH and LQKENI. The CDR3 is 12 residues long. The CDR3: CASSPFDRQQYF. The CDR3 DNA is TGTGCCAGCTCACCATTTGACAGGCAACAGTACTTC.

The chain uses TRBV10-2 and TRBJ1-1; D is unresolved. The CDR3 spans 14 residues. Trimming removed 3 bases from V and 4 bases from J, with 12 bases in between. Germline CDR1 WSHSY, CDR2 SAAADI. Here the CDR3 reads CASSDRTRSTEAFF. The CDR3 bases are TGCGCCAGCAGTGATAGGACTCGCAGCACTGAAGCTTTCTTT.

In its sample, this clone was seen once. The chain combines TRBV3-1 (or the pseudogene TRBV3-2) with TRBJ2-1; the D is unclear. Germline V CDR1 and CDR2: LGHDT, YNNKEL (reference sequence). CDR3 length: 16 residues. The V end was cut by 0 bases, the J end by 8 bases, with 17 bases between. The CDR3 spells CASSQDLRPRGHEQFF. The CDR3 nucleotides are TGTGCCAGCAGCCAAGATTTGCGGCCCCGAGGCCATGAGCAGTTCTTC.

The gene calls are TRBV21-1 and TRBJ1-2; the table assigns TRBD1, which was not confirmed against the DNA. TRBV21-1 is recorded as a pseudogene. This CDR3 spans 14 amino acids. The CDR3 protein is CASSKGDINYGYTF. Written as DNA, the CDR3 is TGTGCCAGCAGCAAAGGGGACATCAACTATGGCTACACCTTC.

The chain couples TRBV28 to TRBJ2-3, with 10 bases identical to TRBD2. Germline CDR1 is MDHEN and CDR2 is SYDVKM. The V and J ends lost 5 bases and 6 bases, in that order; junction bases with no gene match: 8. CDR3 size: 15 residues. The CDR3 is CASSIVLSGGDTQYF. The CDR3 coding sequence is TGTGCCAGCAGTATTGTGCTTAGCGGGGGGGATACGCAGTATTTT.

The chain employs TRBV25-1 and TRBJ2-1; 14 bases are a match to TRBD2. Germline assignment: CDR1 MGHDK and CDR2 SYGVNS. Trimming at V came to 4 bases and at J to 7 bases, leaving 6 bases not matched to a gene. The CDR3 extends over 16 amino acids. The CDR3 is CASSGQTSGGVNEQFF. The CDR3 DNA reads TGTGCCAGCAGTGGCCAGACTAGCGGGGGGGTTAATGAGCAGTTCTTC.

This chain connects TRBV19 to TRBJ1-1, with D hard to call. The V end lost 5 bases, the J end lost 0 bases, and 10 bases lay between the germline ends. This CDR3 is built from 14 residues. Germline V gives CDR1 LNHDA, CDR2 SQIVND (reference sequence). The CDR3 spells CASSQGAMNTEAFF. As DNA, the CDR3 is TGTGCCAGTAGTCAAGGAGCCATGAACACTGAAGCTTTCTTT.

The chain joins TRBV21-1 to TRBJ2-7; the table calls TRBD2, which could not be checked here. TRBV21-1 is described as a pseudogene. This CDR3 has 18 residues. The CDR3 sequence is CASSVPRSGVTTSYEQYF. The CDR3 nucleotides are TGTGCCAGCAGCGTCCCCCGTAGCGGGGTTACCACCTCCTACGAGCAGTACTTC.

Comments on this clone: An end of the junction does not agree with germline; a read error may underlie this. The CDR3 DNA reads as TGTGCCAGCAACGTAGAAGGAGGGAATCAGCCCCAGCATTTT. It specifies CASNVEGGNQPQHF. This chain uses TRBV9 with TRBJ1-5, with D uncertain. The CDR3 runs to 14 residues. CDR1 and CDR2 from the germline V gene are SGDLS and YYNGEE. Complete variable domain (other parts from reference TRBV9 and TRBJ1-5): DSGVTQTPKHLITATGQRVTLRCSPRSGDLSVYWYQQSLDQGLQFLIQYYNGEERAKGNILERFSAQQFPDLHSELNLSSLELGDSALYFCASNVEGGNQPQHFGDGTRLSIL.

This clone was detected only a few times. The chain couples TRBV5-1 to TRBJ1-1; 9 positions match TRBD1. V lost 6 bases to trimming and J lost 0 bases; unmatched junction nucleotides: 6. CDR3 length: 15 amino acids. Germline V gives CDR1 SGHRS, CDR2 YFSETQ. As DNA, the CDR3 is TGCGCCAGCACGGCGGACAGGGGCCTGAACACTGAAGCTTTCTTT. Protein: CASTADRGLNTEAFF.

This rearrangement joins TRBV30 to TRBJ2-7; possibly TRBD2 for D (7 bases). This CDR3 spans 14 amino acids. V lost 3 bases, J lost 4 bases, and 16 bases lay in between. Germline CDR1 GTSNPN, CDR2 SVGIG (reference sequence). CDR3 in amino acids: CAWSSGLGTYEQYF. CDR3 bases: TGTGCCTGGAGCTCCGGACTAGGGACATACGAGCAGTACTTC.

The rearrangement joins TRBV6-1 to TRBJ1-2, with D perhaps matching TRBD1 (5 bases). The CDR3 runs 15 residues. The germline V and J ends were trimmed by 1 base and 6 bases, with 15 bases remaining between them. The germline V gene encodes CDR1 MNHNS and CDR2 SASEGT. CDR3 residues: CASSEEGQGWNGYTF. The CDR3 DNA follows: TGTGCCAGCAGTGAAGAAGGGCAGGGATGGAATGGCTACACCTTC.

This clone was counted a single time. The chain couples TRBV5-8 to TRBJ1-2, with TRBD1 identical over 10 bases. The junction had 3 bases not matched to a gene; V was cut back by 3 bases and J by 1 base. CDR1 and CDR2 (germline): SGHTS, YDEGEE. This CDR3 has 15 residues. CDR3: CASSSWTGGNYGYTF. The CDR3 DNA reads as TGTGCCAGCAGCTCGTGGACAGGGGGTAACTATGGCTACACCTTC.

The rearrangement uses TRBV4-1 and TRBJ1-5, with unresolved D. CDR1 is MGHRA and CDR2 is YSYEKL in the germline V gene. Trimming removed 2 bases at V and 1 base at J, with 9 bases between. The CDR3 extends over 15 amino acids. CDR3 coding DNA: TGCGCCAGCAGCCAACAGGATATGAGCAATCAGCCCCAGCATTTT. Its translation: CASSQQDMSNQPQHF.

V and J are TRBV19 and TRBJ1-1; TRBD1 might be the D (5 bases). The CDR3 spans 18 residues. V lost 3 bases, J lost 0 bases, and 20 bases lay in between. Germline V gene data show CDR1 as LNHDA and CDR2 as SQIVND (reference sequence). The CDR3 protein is CASSMARGGGLLNTEAFF. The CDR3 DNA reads TGTGCCAGTAGTATGGCGAGGGGCGGGGGTCTTCTGAACACTGAAGCTTTCTTT. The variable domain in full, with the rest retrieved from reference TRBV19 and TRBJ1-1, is DGGITQSPKYLFRKEGQNVTLSCEQNLNHDAMYWYRQDPGQGLRLIYYSQIVNDFQKGDIAEGYSVSREKKESFPLTVTSAQKNPTAFYLCASSMARGGGLLNTEAFFGQGTRLTVV.

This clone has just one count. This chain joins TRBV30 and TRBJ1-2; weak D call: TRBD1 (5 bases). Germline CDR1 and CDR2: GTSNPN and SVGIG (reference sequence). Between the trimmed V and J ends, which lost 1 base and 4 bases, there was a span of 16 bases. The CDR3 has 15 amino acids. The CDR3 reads CAWSEDWRGGYGYTF. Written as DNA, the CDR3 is TGTGCCTGGAGTGAGGATTGGAGGGGAGGCTATGGCTACACCTTC.

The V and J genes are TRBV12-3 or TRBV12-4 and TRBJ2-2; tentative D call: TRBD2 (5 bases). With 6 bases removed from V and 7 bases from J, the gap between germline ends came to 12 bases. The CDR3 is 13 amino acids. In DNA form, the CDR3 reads TGTGCCAGCAGAAAGGGAGTAAACGGGGAGCTGTTTTTT. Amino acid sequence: CASRKGVNGELFF.

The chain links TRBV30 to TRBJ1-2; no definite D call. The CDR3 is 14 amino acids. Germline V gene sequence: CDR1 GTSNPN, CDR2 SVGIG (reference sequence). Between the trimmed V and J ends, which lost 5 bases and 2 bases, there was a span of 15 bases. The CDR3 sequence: CAWGLGGYNYGYTF. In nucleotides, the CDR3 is TGTGCCTGGGGTTTAGGAGGGTACAACTATGGCTACACCTTC.

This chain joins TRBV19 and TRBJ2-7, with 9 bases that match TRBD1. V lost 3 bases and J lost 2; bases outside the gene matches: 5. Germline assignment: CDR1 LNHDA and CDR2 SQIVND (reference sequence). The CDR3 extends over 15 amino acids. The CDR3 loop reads CASSIQDRGTYEQYF. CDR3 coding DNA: TGTGCCAGTAGTATTCAGGACAGGGGAACCTACGAGCAGTACTTC. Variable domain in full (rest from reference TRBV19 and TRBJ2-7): DGGITQSPKYLFRKEGQNVTLSCEQNLNHDAMYWYRQDPGQGLRLIYYSQIVNDFQKGDIAEGYSVSREKKESFPLTVTSAQKNPTAFYLCASSIQDRGTYEQYFGPGTRLTVT.

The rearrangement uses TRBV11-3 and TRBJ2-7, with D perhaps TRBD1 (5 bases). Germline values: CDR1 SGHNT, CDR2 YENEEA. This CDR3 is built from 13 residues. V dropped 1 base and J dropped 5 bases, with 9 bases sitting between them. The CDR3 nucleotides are TGTGCCAGCAGCTTAGGTCCAGGGAACGAGCAGTACTTC. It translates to CASSLGPGNEQYF.

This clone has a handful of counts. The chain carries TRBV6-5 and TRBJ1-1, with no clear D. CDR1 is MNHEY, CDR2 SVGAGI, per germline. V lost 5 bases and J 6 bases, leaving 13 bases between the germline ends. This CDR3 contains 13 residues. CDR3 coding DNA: TGTGCCAGCAGTCTTAGGAGGGAAGCTGAAGCTTTCTTT. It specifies CASSLRREAEAFF.

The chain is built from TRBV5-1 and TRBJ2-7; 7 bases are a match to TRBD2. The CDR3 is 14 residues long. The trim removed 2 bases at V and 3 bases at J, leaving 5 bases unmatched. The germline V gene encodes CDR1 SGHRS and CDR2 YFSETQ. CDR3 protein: CASSFGLAVYEQYF. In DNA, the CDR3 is TGCGCCAGCAGCTTCGGGCTAGCGGTCTACGAGCAGTACTTC.

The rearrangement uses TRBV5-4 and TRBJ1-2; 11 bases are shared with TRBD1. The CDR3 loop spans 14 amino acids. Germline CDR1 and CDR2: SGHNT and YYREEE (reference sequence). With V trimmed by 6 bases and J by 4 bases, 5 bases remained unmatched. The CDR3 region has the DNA TGTGCCAGCACCCTGGACAGGGGGCTCTATGGCTACACCTTC. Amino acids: CASTLDRGLYGYTF. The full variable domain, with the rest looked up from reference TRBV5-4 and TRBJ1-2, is ETGVTQSPTHLIKTRGQQVTLRCSSQSGHNTVSWYQQALGQGPQFIFQYYREEENGRGNFPPRFSGLQFPNYSSELNVNALELDDSALYLCASTLDRGLYGYTFGSGTRLTVV.

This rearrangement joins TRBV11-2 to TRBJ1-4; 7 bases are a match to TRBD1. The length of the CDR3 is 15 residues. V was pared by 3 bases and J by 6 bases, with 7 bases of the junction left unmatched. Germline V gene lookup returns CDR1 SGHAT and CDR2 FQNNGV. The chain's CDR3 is CASSFDRAGDEKLFF. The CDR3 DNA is TGTGCCAGCAGCTTTGACAGGGCAGGCGATGAAAAACTGTTTTTT.

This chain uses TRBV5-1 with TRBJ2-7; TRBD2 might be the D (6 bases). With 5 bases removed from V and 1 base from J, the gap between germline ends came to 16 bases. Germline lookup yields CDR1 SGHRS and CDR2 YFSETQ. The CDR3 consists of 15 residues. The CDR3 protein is CASSSAGTPSYEQYF. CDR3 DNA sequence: TGCGCCAGCAGTTCAGCCGGGACTCCTTCCTACGAGCAGTACTTC. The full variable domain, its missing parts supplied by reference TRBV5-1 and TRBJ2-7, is KAGVTQTPRYLIKTRGQQVTLSCSPISGHRSVSWYQQTPGQGLQFLFEYFSETQRNKGNFPGRFSGRQFSNSRSEMNVSTLELGDSALYLCASSSAGTPSYEQYFGPGTRLTVT.

The CDR3 nucleotides read TGTGCCAGCAGCGCGGAGGGACAGGGATTGGGATATGGCTACACCTTC. It specifies CASSAEGQGLGYGYTF. The rearrangement uses TRBV5-6 and TRBJ1-2; TRBD1 matches 9 bases. Losses at the gene ends were 4 bases for V and 5 bases for J; bases not matched to a gene: 12. Looked up from germline, CDR1 is SGHDT and CDR2 is YYEEEE. The CDR3 is 16 amino acids.

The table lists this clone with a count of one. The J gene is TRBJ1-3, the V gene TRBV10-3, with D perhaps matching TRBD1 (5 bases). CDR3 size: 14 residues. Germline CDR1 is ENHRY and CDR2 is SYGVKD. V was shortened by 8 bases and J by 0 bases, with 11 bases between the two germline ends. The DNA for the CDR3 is TGTGCCATCCGGGAGACAGCCTCTGGAAACACCATATATTTT. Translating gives CAIRETASGNTIYF.

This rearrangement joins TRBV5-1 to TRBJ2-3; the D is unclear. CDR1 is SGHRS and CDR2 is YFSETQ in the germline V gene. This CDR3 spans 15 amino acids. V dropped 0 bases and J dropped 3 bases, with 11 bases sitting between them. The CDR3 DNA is TGCGCCAGCAGCTTGGATGCGACACCGACAGATACGCAGTATTTT. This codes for CASSLDATPTDTQYF.

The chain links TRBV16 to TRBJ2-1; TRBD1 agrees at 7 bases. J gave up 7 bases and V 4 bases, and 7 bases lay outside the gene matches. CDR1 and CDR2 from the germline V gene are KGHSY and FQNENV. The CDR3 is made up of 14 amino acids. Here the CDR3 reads CASSPKTGVNEQFF. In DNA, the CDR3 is TGTGCCAGCAGCCCTAAAACAGGGGTGAATGAGCAGTTCTTC.

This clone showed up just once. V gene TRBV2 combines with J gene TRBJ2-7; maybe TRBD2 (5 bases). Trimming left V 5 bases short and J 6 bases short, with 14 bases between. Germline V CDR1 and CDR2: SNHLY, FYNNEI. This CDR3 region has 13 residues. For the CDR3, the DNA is TGTGCCAGCAGTCCCGCCCGGGGATCCGAGCAGTACTTC. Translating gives CASSPARGSEQYF.